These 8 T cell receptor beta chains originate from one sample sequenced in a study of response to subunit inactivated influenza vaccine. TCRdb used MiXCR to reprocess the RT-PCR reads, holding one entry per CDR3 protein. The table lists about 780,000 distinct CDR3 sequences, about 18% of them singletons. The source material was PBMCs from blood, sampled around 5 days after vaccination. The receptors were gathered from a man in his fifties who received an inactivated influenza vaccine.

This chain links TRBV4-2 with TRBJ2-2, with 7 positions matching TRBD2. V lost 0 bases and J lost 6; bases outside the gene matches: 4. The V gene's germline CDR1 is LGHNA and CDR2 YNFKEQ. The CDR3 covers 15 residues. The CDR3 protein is CASSQDTSVPGELFF. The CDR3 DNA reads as TGTGCCAGCAGCCAAGATACTAGCGTTCCCGGGGAGCTGTTTTTT.

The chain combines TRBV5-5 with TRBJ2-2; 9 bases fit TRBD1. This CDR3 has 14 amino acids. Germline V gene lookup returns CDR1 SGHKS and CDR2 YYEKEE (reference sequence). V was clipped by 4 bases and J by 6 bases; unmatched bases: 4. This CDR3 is CASSTTGGSGELFF. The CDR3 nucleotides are TGTGCCAGCAGCACCACAGGGGGCTCCGGGGAGCTGTTTTTT.

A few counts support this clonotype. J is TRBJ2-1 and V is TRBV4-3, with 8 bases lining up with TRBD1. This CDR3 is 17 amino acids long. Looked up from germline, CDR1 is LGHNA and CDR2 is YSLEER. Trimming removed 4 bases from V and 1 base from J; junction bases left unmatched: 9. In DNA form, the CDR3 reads TGCGCCAGCAGCCGATCTAAGACAGGGGATTCCTACAATGAGCAGTTCTTC. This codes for CASSRSKTGDSYNEQFF.

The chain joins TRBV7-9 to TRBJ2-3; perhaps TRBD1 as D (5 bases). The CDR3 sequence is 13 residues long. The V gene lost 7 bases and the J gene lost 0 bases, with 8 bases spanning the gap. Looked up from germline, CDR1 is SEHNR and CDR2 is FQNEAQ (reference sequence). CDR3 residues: CASKGSSTDTQYF. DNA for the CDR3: TGTGCCAGCAAGGGGTCTAGCACAGATACGCAGTATTTT.

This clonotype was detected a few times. The CDR3 is CASSGGPGKYEQYF. The CDR3, as DNA: TGTGCCAGCTCCGGCGGGCCAGGGAAGTACGAGCAGTACTTC. This rearrangement joins TRBV11-2 to TRBJ2-7, with D perhaps assigned TRBD1 or TRBD2 (5 bases each). CDR3 length: 14 amino acids. The ends were cut back, 8 bases at V and 4 bases at J, with 18 bases in the middle. Germline loops: CDR1 SGHAT, CDR2 FQNNGV.

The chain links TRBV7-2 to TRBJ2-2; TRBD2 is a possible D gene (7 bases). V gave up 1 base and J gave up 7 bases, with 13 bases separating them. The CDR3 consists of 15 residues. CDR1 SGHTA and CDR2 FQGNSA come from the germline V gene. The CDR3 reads CASSLVGGQGGELFF. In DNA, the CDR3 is TGTGCCAGCAGCTTAGTCGGGGGGCAAGGCGGGGAGCTGTTTTTT.

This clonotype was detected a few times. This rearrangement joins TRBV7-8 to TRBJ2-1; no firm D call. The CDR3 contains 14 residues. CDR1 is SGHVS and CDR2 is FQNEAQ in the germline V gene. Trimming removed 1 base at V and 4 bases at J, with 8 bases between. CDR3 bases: TGTGCCAGCAGCTTAGTGGCCAGTTACAATGAGCAGTTCTTC. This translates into CASSLVASYNEQFF.

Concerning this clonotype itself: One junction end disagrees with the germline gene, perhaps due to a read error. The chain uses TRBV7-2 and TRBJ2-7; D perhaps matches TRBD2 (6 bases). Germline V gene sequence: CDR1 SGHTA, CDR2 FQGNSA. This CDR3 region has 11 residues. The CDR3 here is CASSLAGLVSF. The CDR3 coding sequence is TGTGCCAGCAGCTTAGCGGGACTCGTCTCCTTC.